These 19 T cell receptor beta chains were all obtained from the same sample, sequenced in a study of blood T cell repertoires in COVID-19. Here immunoSEQ multiplex PCR was the method, and the copy in TCRdb shows in-frame clones only, minus some. This table has around 320,000 clones, approximately 89% appearing once. Sequencing input: peripheral blood. The receptors come from a woman in her 30s who had recovered from COVID-19.

This clone came up a few times. The V call is TRBV19, the J call TRBJ1-2, with TRBD1 matching 10 bases. Germline values: CDR1 LNHDA, CDR2 SQIVND (reference sequence). This CDR3 has 13 residues. V dropped 10 bases and J dropped 5; count of bases not matched to a gene: 7. DNA of the CDR3: TGTGCCACCGGGACAGGGGATGGGTATGGCTACACCTTC. The encoded protein is CATGTGDGYGYTF.

The V call is TRBV5-1, the J call TRBJ2-1; 9 bases line up with TRBD2. V was clipped by 1 base and J by 7 bases; unmatched bases: 9. Germline CDR1 SGHRS, CDR2 YFSETQ. The CDR3 contains 16 residues. The CDR3, as DNA: TGCGCCAGCAGCTTGTCCGTAGCGGGGGCAGGTAATGAGCAGTTCTTC. Its translation is CASSLSVAGAGNEQFF. The full variable domain, with the rest looked up from reference TRBV5-1 and TRBJ2-1, is KAGVTQTPRYLIKTRGQQVTLSCSPISGHRSVSWYQQTPGQGLQFLFEYFSETQRNKGNFPGRFSGRQFSNSRSEMNVSTLELGDSALYLCASSLSVAGAGNEQFFGPGTRLTVL.

This sequence joins TRBV16 and TRBJ2-7; possibly TRBD1 for D (5 bases). Trimming took off 4 bases at V and 0 bases at J, with 16 bases between the two ends. Germline V gene sequence: CDR1 KGHSY, CDR2 FQNENV. This CDR3 comprises 16 residues. The chain's CDR3 is CASSPATGMISYEQYF. The DNA for the CDR3 is TGTGCCAGCAGCCCCGCAACAGGTATGATCTCCTACGAGCAGTACTTC.

The rearrangement links TRBV2 to TRBJ1-2; D possibly corresponds to TRBD1 (6 bases). The CDR3 is 15 amino acids. The V end was cut by 9 bases, the J end by 7 bases, with 24 bases between. Germline values: CDR1 SNHLY, CDR2 FYNNEI. The DNA of the CDR3 is TGTGCCAGGACCCTGGGGGCCACCTTGGGAGCTGGCTACACCTTC. Its protein product is CARTLGATLGAGYTF. The full variable domain, in which reference TRBV2 and TRBJ1-2 provide the parts outside the CDR3, is EPEVTQTPSHQVTQMGQEVILRCVPISNHLYFYWYRQILGQKVEFLVSFYNNEISEKSEIFDDQFSVERPDGSNFTLKIRSTKLEDSAMYFCARTLGATLGAGYTFGSGTRLTVV.

The CDR3 is CASSREGETQYF. The DNA of the CDR3 is TGTGCCAGCTCACGGGAGGGTGAGACCCAGTACTTC. This rearrangement joins TRBV18 to TRBJ2-5; TRBD2 matches at 7 bases. Germline CDR1 and CDR2: KGHSH and LQKENI. The CDR3 contains 12 residues. V shed 4 bases and J 5 bases; nucleotides not matched to a gene: 1.

V and J are TRBV5-1 and TRBJ1-1, with D maybe TRBD1 (5 bases). The V end lost 0 bases, the J end lost 8 bases, and 17 bases lay between the germline ends. Germline CDR1 reads SGHRS; CDR2 reads YFSETQ. The CDR3 totals 15 residues. In nucleotides, the CDR3 is TGCGCCAGCAGCTTGGGACAGACGGAACCTCAAGAAGCTTTCTTT. Amino acids: CASSLGQTEPQEAFF.

V and J are TRBV4-1 and TRBJ1-2; D perhaps matches TRBD1 (6 bases). Per germline, CDR1 MGHRA and CDR2 YSYEKL. The CDR3 runs to 14 residues. V lost 2 bases and J 6 bases, leaving 13 bases between the germline ends. For the CDR3, the DNA is TGCGCCAGCAGCCAAATGGGGGGGGCGCATGGCTACACCTTC. Amino acid sequence: CASSQMGGAHGYTF.

This clone was seen only a few times. This sample includes further DNA sequences coding for the same CDR3. The rearrangement links TRBV29-1 to TRBJ2-2; 9 bases fit TRBD1. Germline-derived CDR1 and CDR2 are SQVTM and ANQGSEA. V shed 6 bases and J 5 bases; nucleotides not matched to a gene: 4. This CDR3 contains 13 residues. The CDR3, as DNA: TGCAGCGTCGGGACAGGGACAACCGGGGAGCTGTTTTTT. This encodes CSVGTGTTGELFF.

The table lists this clone with a few counts. DNA for the CDR3: TGTGCCAGCAGGGGAATACAGGGAATCAGAGCTTTCTTT. It translates to CASRGIQGIRAFF. The chain carries TRBV28 and TRBJ1-1; D is possibly TRBD1 (6 bases). Trimming stripped 6 bases from V and 10 bases from J, with 18 bases between. The CDR3 is made up of 13 amino acids. Germline loops: CDR1 MDHEN, CDR2 SYDVKM.

The chain carries TRBV18 and TRBJ2-5, with D possibly TRBD2 on 5 matching bases. Germline assignment: CDR1 KGHSH and CDR2 LQKENI. V gave up 4 bases and J gave up 4 bases, with 16 bases separating them. The CDR3 is 15 amino acids. The CDR3 sequence is CASSLSVGILETQYF. In nucleotides, the CDR3 is TGTGCCAGCTCACTCTCGGTCGGGATCCTAGAGACCCAGTACTTC. Looking up the rest from reference TRBV18 and TRBJ2-5 gives the full variable domain: NAGVMQNPRHLVRRRGQEARLRCSPMKGHSHVYWYRQLPEEGLKFMVYLQKENIIDESGMPKERFSAEFPKEGPSILRIQQVVRGDSAAYFCASSLSVGILETQYFGPGTRLLVL.

This chain uses TRBV6-1 with TRBJ1-3; D uncertain. Trimming removed 0 bases at V and 0 bases at J, with 6 bases between. The CDR3 consists of 15 residues. Germline CDR1 MNHNS, CDR2 SASEGT. The CDR3 is CASSEAAGSGNTIYF. The CDR3 nucleotides are TGTGCCAGCAGTGAAGCGGCAGGCTCTGGAAACACCATATATTTT.

This clone has only one observation. The genes are TRBV21-1 and TRBJ1-1; the D call TRBD1 from the table was never checked on the DNA. TRBV21-1 is designated a pseudogene. CDR3 length: 14 residues. The DNA for the CDR3 is TGTGCCAGCAGCGGCCGACATAGGAACACTGAAGCTTTCTTT. Encoded protein: CASSGRHRNTEAFF.

The J gene is TRBJ1-2, the V gene TRBV7-3, with 8 bases fitting TRBD1. The germline CDR1 and CDR2 sequences are SGHTA and FQGTGA. The CDR3 consists of 14 residues. J gave up 7 bases and V 5 bases, and 9 bases lay outside the gene matches. The CDR3 region has the DNA TGTGCCAGCAGCCTCGGACAGGGTGTTTCTGGCTACACCTTC. Translated: CASSLGQGVSGYTF. The variable domain in full, with the rest retrieved from reference TRBV7-3 and TRBJ1-2, is GAGVSQTPSNKVTEKGKYVELRCDPISGHTALYWYRQSLGQGPEFLIYFQGTGAADDSGLPNDRFFAVRPEGSVSTLKIQRTERGDSAVYLCASSLGQGVSGYTFGSGTRLTVV.

The rearrangement joins TRBV21-1 to TRBJ1-1. TRBV21-1 is marked as a pseudogene. This CDR3 comprises 19 residues. The CDR3 DNA reads TGTGCCAGCAGCAGCAAGGGGCCGGAGGGCCCTCACCGGGACACTGAAGCTTTCTTT. Encoded protein: CASSSKGPEGPHRDTEAFF.

J is TRBJ2-1 and V is TRBV7-2, with 7 bases fitting TRBD2. This CDR3 has 15 residues. The V gene's germline CDR1 is SGHTA and CDR2 FQGNSA. V was pared by 0 bases and J by 4 bases, with 3 bases of the junction left unmatched. The CDR3 nucleotides read TGTGCCAGCAGCTTAGCCAGCGGGGAATACAATGAGCAGTTCTTC. This codes for CASSLASGEYNEQFF.

This chain's CDR3 is CASSFYPGELFF. The CDR3 nucleotides read TGTGCCAGCAGCTTCTACCCCGGGGAGCTGTTTTTT. This chain links TRBV7-9 with TRBJ2-2; D unresolved. CDR3 length: 12 amino acids. The V end was cut by 3 bases, the J end by 6 bases, with 5 bases between. Germline lookup yields CDR1 SEHNR and CDR2 FQNEAQ (reference sequence).

The chain employs TRBV6-5 and TRBJ2-7; 9 bases line up with TRBD1. CDR1 and CDR2 from the germline V gene are MNHEY and SVGAGI. This CDR3 contains 13 residues. Trimming took 11 bases from V and 6 from J; bases not matched to a gene: 11. CDR3 residues: CASDRDRVAEQYF. The CDR3 DNA reads as TGTGCCTCCGACCGGGACAGGGTGGCCGAGCAGTACTTC.

The chain recombines TRBV27 with TRBJ1-2; D ambiguous. From germline, CDR1 is MNHEY and CDR2 SMNVEV (reference sequence). Trimming removed 6 bases at V and 0 bases at J, with 11 bases between. The length of the CDR3 is 14 residues. The CDR3, as DNA: TGTGCCAGCAGGAGCCTCGGAGCTAACTATGGCTACACCTTC. Protein product: CASRSLGANYGYTF.

This clone was seen a handful of times. The sample holds other DNA sequences that translate to the same CDR3. The gene calls are TRBV18 and TRBJ2-7, with TRBD1 matching 8 bases. The germline gives CDR1 KGHSH, CDR2 LQKENI. CDR3 length: 14 residues. The ends lost 2 bases at V and 2 bases at J; junction bases unmatched: 2. The CDR3 region has the DNA TGTGCCAGCTCACCAAGACAGGGGACCTACGAGCAGTACTTC. The encoded protein is CASSPRQGTYEQYF.